Listed below are T cell receptor beta chains from one sample, sequenced in a study of T-cell reconstitution after alpha-beta-depleted transplantation in children. MiXCR was run by TCRdb on the PCR reads, yielding one entry per CDR3 protein. The sample has about 830,000 distinct CDR3 sequences, 16% seen once. The specimen was PBMCs, mostly from graft donor cells, collected 360 days after TCRalphabeta/CD19-depleted stem cell transplant. The source of these receptors is a male patient under 18 who had a stem cell transplant for acute lymphoblastic leukemia, so the T cells may come from the graft donor. The CDR3 runs from the conserved cysteine through the conserved F or W. The D gene is left open where the match is weak. Where a row states a size, it is once, few, many or the class of an expanded clone; other rows omit it.

J	D	size	V	DNA	CDR3
TRBJ2-1	TRBD2	many	TRBV20-1	TGCAGTGCTAGGACTAGCGGGGGCTACAATGAGCAGTTCTTC	CSARTSGGYNEQFF
TRBJ2-1	NA	NA	TRBV27	TGTGCCAGCGGAACCTCGGTCGGGCAAATATACAATGAGCAGTTCTTC	CASGTSVGQIYNEQFF
TRBJ2-1	NA	few	TRBV7-9	TGTGCCAGCAGCTTAGAGGCCCGCTACAATGAGCAGTTCTTC	CASSLEARYNEQFF
TRBJ2-2	NA	many	TRBV15	TGTGCCACCAGCAGAAACAAGGTCCACGGGGAGCTGTTTTTT	CATSRNKVHGELFF
TRBJ2-7	TRBD2	few	TRBV7-9	TGTGCCAGCAGCCCCGCGGGAGTGGATAGGTACGAGCAGTACTTC	CASSPAGVDRYEQYF
TRBJ1-1	NA	few	TRBV4-1	TGCGCCAGCAGCAACCTTGGTCGGAGCATGAACACTGAAGCTTTCTTT	CASSNLGRSMNTEAFF
TRBJ1-6	NA	once	TRBV7-9	TGTGCCAGCAGCCAGGGGTCAGCACCCCTCCACTTT	CASSQGSAPLHF
TRBJ1-5	NA	few	TRBV20-1	TGCAGTGCTAGAGATGGGGGGAGGGGAAGCAATCAGCCCCAGCATTTT	CSARDGGRGSNQPQHF
TRBJ2-3	TRBD2	few	TRBV29-1	TGCAGCGTCGAACGGACTAGCGGGCTCACAGATACGCAGTATTTT	CSVERTSGLTDTQYF
TRBJ1-5	NA	NA	TRBV25-1	TGTGCCAGCAGTGAATCTCGCCGGGGCCACAATCAGCCCCAGCATTTT	CASSESRRGHNQPQHF
TRBJ1-2	TRBD1	few	TRBV11-1	TGTGCCAGCAGCTTAGAGGGGGCGCGCGGCTACACCTTC	CASSLEGARGYTF
TRBJ1-1	NA	few	TRBV12-3/TRBV12-4	TGTGCCAGCAGACAGTCAGGGGCGGTCACTGAAGCTTTCTTT	CASRQSGAVTEAFF
TRBJ1-1	NA	few	TRBV5-1	TGCGCCAGCAGCGAACAGGTAACTAACACTGAAGCTTTCTTT	CASSEQVTNTEAFF
TRBJ2-7	NA	NA	TRBV5-1	TGCGCCAGCAGCTTGGGGAGAAAAAATTACGATTACGAGCAGTACTTC	CASSLGRKNYDYEQYF
TRBJ2-7	TRBD2	many	TRBV5-1	TGCGCCAGCAGCTTTGGTGGGGGGGGAGAGCAGTACTTC	CASSFGGGGEQYF
TRBJ1-1	NA	NA	TRBV18	TGTGCCAGCTCACCCCTCATTCGGGGAGGAATGAACACTGAAGCTTTCTTT	CASSPLIRGGMNTEAFF
TRBJ1-5	NA	NA	TRBV28	TGTGCCAGCAGTTTAGGGGCAGCGTATCAGCCCCAGCATTTT	CASSLGAAYQPQHF
TRBJ2-1	TRBD2	NA	TRBV9	TGTGCCAGCAGCGTAGCCCGACTAGCGGGAGGTTACAATGAGCAGTTCTTC	CASSVARLAGGYNEQFF
TRBJ2-1	TRBD1	NA	TRBV12-3/TRBV12-4	TGTGCCAGCAGTTTCCAATTCAGGGGGCAGAACAATGAGCAGTTCTTC	CASSFQFRGQNNEQFF
TRBJ1-1	TRBD1	NA	TRBV29-1	TGCAGCGCCAGGGGGCTAATGAACACTGAAGCTTTCTTT	CSARGLMNTEAFF
TRBJ2-1	NA	many	TRBV29-1	TGCAGCGCTGGTGTAGGGGCAATGAATGAGCAGTTCTTC	CSAGVGAMNEQFF
TRBJ2-7	NA	NA	TRBV7-8	TGTGCCAGCAGCTTGGGACGGAGACTATCTGAGCAGTACTTC	CASSLGRRLSEQYF
TRBJ1-2	NA	many	TRBV5-1	TGCGCCAGCAGCTTGGAAGGGGACTATGGCTACACCTTC	CASSLEGDYGYTF
TRBJ2-3	NA	many	TRBV11-2	TGTGCCAGCAGCTTAGAGCCCAACACAGATACGCAGTATTTT	CASSLEPNTDTQYF